This TCR beta chain comes out of a study of T cell responses to AZD1222 COVID-19 vaccine. Study information: Second-dose schedules of about 4 or about 12 weeks were combined. General study findings and limits: Compared with day 0, the breadth and depth of the Spike-specific TCR repertoire rose significantly after two doses of AZD1222.

Concerning this clone itself: Its specificity is not known.

Profiling relied on immunoSEQ multiplex PCR, and the TCRdb table lists in-frame clones only, not all of them. The repertoire holds 120,000 to 150,000 clones, under 95% seen once, with 1.5% to 2% in the top ten. Per the germline V gene, CDR1 is MNHEY and CDR2 is SVGAGI. V was clipped by 2 bases and J by 0 bases; unmatched bases: 7. CDR3 length: 16 residues. Material: peripheral blood, obtained on day 0 of AZD1222 vaccination. The TCR sequence derives from an adult in good health. The J gene is TRBJ2-7, the V gene TRBV6-5; TRBD1 agrees at 7 bases. CDR3: CASSYDRGGSSYEQYF. In DNA, the CDR3 is TGTGCCAGCAGTTACGATAGAGGGGGCAGCTCCTACGAGCAGTACTTC.